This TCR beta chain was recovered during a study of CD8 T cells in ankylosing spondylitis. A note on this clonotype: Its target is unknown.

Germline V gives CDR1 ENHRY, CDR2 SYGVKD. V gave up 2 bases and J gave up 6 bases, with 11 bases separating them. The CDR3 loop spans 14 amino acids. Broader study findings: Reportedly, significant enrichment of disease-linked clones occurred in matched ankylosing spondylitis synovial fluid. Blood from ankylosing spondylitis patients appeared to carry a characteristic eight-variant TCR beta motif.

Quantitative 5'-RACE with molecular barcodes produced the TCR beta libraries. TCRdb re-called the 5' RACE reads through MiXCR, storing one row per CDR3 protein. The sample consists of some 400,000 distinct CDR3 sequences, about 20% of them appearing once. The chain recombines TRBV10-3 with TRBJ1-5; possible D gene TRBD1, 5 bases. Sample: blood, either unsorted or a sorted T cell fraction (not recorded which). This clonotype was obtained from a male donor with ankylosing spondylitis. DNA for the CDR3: TGTGCCATCAGTGAGGGACACGGATTTCAGCCCCAGCATTTT. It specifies CAISEGHGFQPQHF.